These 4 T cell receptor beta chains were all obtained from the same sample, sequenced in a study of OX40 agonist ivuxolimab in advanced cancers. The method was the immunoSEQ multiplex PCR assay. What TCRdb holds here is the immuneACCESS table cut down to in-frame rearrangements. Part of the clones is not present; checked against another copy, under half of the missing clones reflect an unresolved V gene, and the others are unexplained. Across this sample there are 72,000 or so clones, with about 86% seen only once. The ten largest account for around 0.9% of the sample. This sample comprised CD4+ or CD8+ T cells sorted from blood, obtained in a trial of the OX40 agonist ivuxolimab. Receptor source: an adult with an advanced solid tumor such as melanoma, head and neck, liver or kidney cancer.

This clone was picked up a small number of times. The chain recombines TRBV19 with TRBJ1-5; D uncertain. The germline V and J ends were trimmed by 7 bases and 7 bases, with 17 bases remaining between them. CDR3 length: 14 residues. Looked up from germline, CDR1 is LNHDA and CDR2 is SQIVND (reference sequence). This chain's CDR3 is CASIDAGRGQPQHF. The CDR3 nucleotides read TGTGCCAGTATCGATGCGGGGAGAGGGCAGCCCCAGCATTTT.

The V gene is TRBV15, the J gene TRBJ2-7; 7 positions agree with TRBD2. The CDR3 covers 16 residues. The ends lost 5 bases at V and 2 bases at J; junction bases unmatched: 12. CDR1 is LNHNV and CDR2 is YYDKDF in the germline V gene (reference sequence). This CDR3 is CATSFFPGLRAYEQYF. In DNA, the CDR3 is TGTGCCACCAGCTTTTTCCCGGGACTAAGGGCCTACGAGCAGTACTTC.

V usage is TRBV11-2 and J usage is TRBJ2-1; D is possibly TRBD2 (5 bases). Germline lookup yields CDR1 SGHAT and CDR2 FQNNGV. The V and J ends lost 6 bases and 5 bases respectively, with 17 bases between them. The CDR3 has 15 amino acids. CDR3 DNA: TGTGCCAGCAGTGATCGGGCGGGCGGAAACAATGAGCAGTTCTTC. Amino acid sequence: CASSDRAGGNNEQFF.

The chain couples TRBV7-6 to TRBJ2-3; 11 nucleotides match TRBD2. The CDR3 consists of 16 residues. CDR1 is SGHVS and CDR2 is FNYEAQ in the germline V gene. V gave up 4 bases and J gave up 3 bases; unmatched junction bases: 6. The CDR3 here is CASSSIAGGRTDTQYF. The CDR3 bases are TGTGCCAGCAGCTCTATAGCGGGGGGGAGGACAGATACGCAGTATTTT. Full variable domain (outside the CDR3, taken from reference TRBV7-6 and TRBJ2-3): GAGVSQSPRYKVTKRGQDVALRCDPISGHVSLYWYRQALGQGPEFLTYFNYEAQQDKSGLPNDRFSAERPEGSISTLTIQRTEQRDSAMYRCASSSIAGGRTDTQYFGPGTRLTVL.